One and the same sample provided the 22 T cell receptor beta chains below, sequenced in a study of prognosis after radiotherapy for stage I lung cancer. The study amplified the TCR beta CDR3 region from genomic DNA. This amplification was carried out by two rounds of multiplex PCR. Amplification during the initial PCR round employed primers specific to each TRBV and TRBJ gene. A single record per CDR3 protein comes from TCRdb applying MiXCR to the multiplex PCR reads. The data show more than 15,000 distinct CDR3 sequences, approximately 44% seen once. Sequences were derived from PBMCs, sampled before or after stereotactic body radiation therapy (not recorded which). The receptors here all came from a donor of 50 years or more with non-small cell lung cancer.

The chain is built from TRBV6-2 or TRBV6-3 and TRBJ2-3; 12 nucleotides align to TRBD2. The CDR3 is 19 amino acids. With V trimmed by 5 bases and J by 2 bases, 14 bases remained unmatched. The germline gives CDR1 MNHEY, CDR2 SVGEGT. The CDR3 sequence: CASSEFGLAGGEYTDTQYF. The CDR3 region has the DNA TGTGCCAGCAGTGAATTTGGGCTAGCGGGGGGGGAATACACAGATACGCAGTATTTT.

V and J are TRBV18 and TRBJ1-4; 12 positions match TRBD1. The CDR3 totals 21 residues. Germline trimming cut 2 bases from V and 0 bases from J; bases unmatched to any gene: 13. The germline gives CDR1 KGHSH, CDR2 LQKENI. The CDR3, as DNA: TGTGCCAGCTCACCAGAATCGGGGACAGGGGGCGATCTCTCAACTAATGAAAAACTGTTTTTT. It codes for CASSPESGTGGDLSTNEKLFF.

This clonotype was seen repeatedly, ten times or more. A much more abundant neighbour one base away suggests this may be a read error. The V and J genes are TRBV5-1 and TRBJ2-1, with TRBD2 matching over 7 bases. This CDR3 region has 15 residues. CDR1 and CDR2 (germline): SGHRS, YFSETQ. CDR3 DNA sequence: TGCGCCAGCAGCTCCCCCGGGAGGTCCTACAATGGGCAGTTCTTC. Protein sequence: CASSSPGRSYNGQFF.

The chain employs TRBV14 and TRBJ2-1; 12 bases match TRBD2. In germline, CDR1 is SGHDN, CDR2 FVKESK. V shed 1 base, J shed 0 bases, and the junction held 7 bases outside the gene matches. This CDR3 spans 19 amino acids. CDR3 sequence reads: CASSQVWETSGSSYNEQFF. The CDR3 DNA reads as TGTGCCAGCAGCCAAGTTTGGGAGACTAGCGGGAGCTCCTACAATGAGCAGTTCTTC.

This clonotype is a singleton in its sample. The chain employs TRBV6-1 and TRBJ1-5; D not resolved. This CDR3 region has 12 residues. V shed 0 bases and J shed 10 bases, with 7 bases lying between them. Germline V gene data show CDR1 as MNHNS and CDR2 as SASEGT. CDR3 in DNA: TGTGCCAGCAGTGAAGCGGCGACCCCCCAGCATTTT. Encoded protein: CASSEAATPQHF.

This sequence joins TRBV4-2 and TRBJ2-3; D is unclear. Trimming pared 4 bases from V and 1 base from J, leaving 15 bases between. The germline CDR1 and CDR2 sequences are LGHNA and YNFKEQ. This CDR3 is built from 16 residues. The CDR3: CASSRETPPRTDTQYF. DNA for the CDR3: TGTGCCAGCAGCCGAGAGACCCCACCCCGCACAGATACGCAGTATTTT.

Relative to its sample, this clonotype is medium-sized. This chain connects TRBV27 to TRBJ1-2; 8 bases align to TRBD1. The CDR3 runs 12 residues. Germline trimming cut 8 bases from V and 4 bases from J; bases unmatched to any gene: 3. Germline CDR1 MNHEY, CDR2 SMNVEV (reference sequence). CDR3 residues: CASGTGGYGYTF. In DNA form, the CDR3 reads TGTGCCAGCGGCACAGGGGGCTATGGCTACACCTTC.

For this clonotype: A far larger clone is off by one base, so a read error is likely. This chain uses TRBV6-4 with TRBJ1-2, with D unresolved. The CDR3 is 14 residues long. The germline gives CDR1 MRHNA, CDR2 SNTAGT. This chain's CDR3 is CVSSAPLPSYGYTF. In DNA, the CDR3 is TGTGTCAGCAGTGCCCCTTTGCCGAGCTATGGCTACACCTTC.

This clonotype was seen many times. V is TRBV28 and J is TRBJ2-3, with 7 bases lining up with TRBD2. Germline loops: CDR1 MDHEN, CDR2 SYDVKM. CDR3 length: 13 amino acids. Unmatched junction bases numbered 6, after V lost 6 bases and J lost 6 bases. In DNA, the CDR3 is TGTGCCAGCAGCCGCGGGAGCCCCGATACGCAGTATTTT. Translating gives CASSRGSPDTQYF.

V gene TRBV5-1 combines with J gene TRBJ1-2, with 12 bases that match TRBD1. The CDR3 contains 16 residues. Germline CDR1 and CDR2: SGHRS and YFSETQ. V lost 3 bases, J lost 7 bases, and 10 bases stayed unmatched. The CDR3 is CASSSEGQGARSGYTF. CDR3 DNA sequence: TGCGCCAGCAGCTCGGAGGGACAGGGGGCAAGGAGTGGCTACACCTTC.

Comment on this clonotype: At one boundary the junction diverges from the germline segment, which might be a read error. This chain joins TRBV19 and TRBJ2-2; either TRBD1 or TRBD2 may supply D (6 bases each). CDR3 length equals 16 residues. Germline loops: CDR1 LNHDA, CDR2 SQIVND (reference sequence). The CDR3 sequence: CAGSILGGSPTWDLFF. The DNA for the CDR3 is TGTGCCGGTAGTATTTTGGGGGGCTCCCCCACCTGGGATCTGTTTTTT.

J is TRBJ1-3 and V is TRBV6-2 or TRBV6-3, with 7 bases fitting TRBD1. The CDR3 has 16 amino acids. The V segment lost 6 bases and the J segment 2 bases; nucleotides outside the gene matches: 10. From germline, CDR1 is MNHEY and CDR2 SVGEGT. CDR3 nucleotides: TGTGCCAGCAGCCATAGAAGGGGGCGACCTGGAAACACCATATATTTT. Translation: CASSHRRGRPGNTIYF.

This clonotype came up many times. The chain employs TRBV5-6 and TRBJ2-7, with 11 bases aligning to TRBD1. V trimming: 3 bases; J trimming: 8 bases; junction bases outside the gene matches: 7. Per the germline V gene, CDR1 is SGHDT and CDR2 is YYEEEE. The CDR3 length is 14 residues. CDR3 sequence reads: CASSSGTGGMKQYF. Written as DNA, the CDR3 is TGTGCCAGCAGCTCCGGGACAGGGGGGATGAAGCAGTACTTC.

This clonotype has ten or more counts. The chain couples TRBV27 to TRBJ2-6, with 7 bases fitting TRBD2. Germline CDR1 is MNHEY and CDR2 is SMNVEV (reference sequence). The length of the CDR3 is 17 residues. Unmatched junction bases numbered 5, after V lost 1 base and J lost 2 bases. This chain's CDR3 is CASSLFGGGAGANVLTF. In nucleotides, the CDR3 is TGTGCCAGCAGTTTATTTGGTGGGGGGGCTGGGGCCAACGTCCTGACTTTC. Complete variable domain (other parts from reference TRBV27 and TRBJ2-6): EAQVTQNPRYLITVTGKKLTVTCSQNMNHEYMSWYRQDPGLGLRQIYYSMNVEVTDKGDVPEGYKVSRKEKRNFPLILESPSPNQTSLYFCASSLFGGGAGANVLTFGAGSRLTVL.

This clonotype is labeled as medium-sized. The chain combines TRBV6-1 with TRBJ1-5; TRBD1 matches at 9 bases. V was clipped by 4 bases and J by 4 bases; unmatched bases: 5. The CDR3 sequence is 15 residues long. The germline CDR1 and CDR2 sequences are MNHNS and SASEGT. The CDR3 region is CASSAGQGGNQPQHF. The CDR3, as DNA: TGTGCCAGCAGTGCGGGACAGGGTGGGAATCAGCCCCAGCATTTT.

The chain joins TRBV19 to TRBJ2-2; TRBD1 might be the D (5 bases). Trimming shortened V by 5 bases and J by 3 bases, and 16 bases separated the two germline ends. The CDR3 covers 16 residues. Germline V gene lookup returns CDR1 LNHDA and CDR2 SQIVND (reference sequence). The CDR3 DNA reads as TGTGCCAGTAGTCTTACCAGGACAAGGGACACCGGGGAGCTGTTTTTT. This sequence encodes CASSLTRTRDTGELFF.

V and J are TRBV6-1 and TRBJ2-1; the D call may be TRBD1 or TRBD2 (5 bases each). V lost 8 bases and J lost 1, with 6 bases in between. Germline CDR1 and CDR2: MNHNS and SASEGT. CDR3 length: 12 residues. The chain's CDR3 is CASGGSYNEQFF. For the CDR3, the DNA is TGTGCCAGCGGGGGTTCCTACAATGAGCAGTTCTTC.

This clonotype was picked up a small number of times. The chain recombines TRBV6-1 with TRBJ1-2; D not certain. Germline V CDR1 and CDR2: MNHNS, SASEGT. The ends were cut back, 4 bases at V and 7 bases at J, with 10 bases in the middle. This CDR3 spans 12 amino acids. The CDR3: CASSGRAGGYTF. In DNA, the CDR3 is TGTGCCAGCAGTGGTAGGGCCGGTGGCTACACCTTC.

In the case of this clonotype: Germline is not matched at one junction end, which may reflect a read error. V usage is TRBV5-1 and J usage is TRBJ2-2; D unclear. Germline assignment: CDR1 SGHRS and CDR2 YFSETQ. This CDR3 spans 13 amino acids. The CDR3 here is CASILESTGELFF. In nucleotides, the CDR3 is TGCGCCAGCATCTTGGAGTCAACCGGGGAGCTGTTTTTT.

V usage is TRBV27 and J usage is TRBJ1-1; D is perhaps TRBD1 (5 bases). Per the germline V gene, CDR1 is MNHEY and CDR2 is SMNVEV (reference sequence). The V gene lost 3 bases and the J gene lost 1 base, with 12 bases spanning the gap. This CDR3 comprises 15 residues. DNA for the CDR3: TGTGCCAGCAGTTTCGGCAGGGTGGCGAACACTGAAGCTTTCTTT. Protein sequence: CASSFGRVANTEAFF.

The chain links TRBV6-1 to TRBJ1-3; D not resolved. The CDR3 runs to 15 residues. Trimming shortened V by 7 bases and J by 2 bases, and 15 bases separated the two germline ends. The germline CDR1 and CDR2 sequences are MNHNS and SASEGT. The CDR3 nucleotides are TGTGCCAGCAAACTGACCGGAACCCCTGGAAACACCATATATTTT. Translating gives CASKLTGTPGNTIYF.

This clonotype was observed many times. The V call is TRBV14, the J call TRBJ2-2; no clear D gene. The CDR3 sequence is 14 residues long. Germline values: CDR1 SGHDN, CDR2 FVKESK. Between the trimmed V and J ends, which lost 1 base and 6 bases, there was a span of 9 bases. In DNA, the CDR3 is TGTGCCAGCAGCCAAGCTATTTTAGCCGGGGAGCTGTTTTTT. Encoded protein: CASSQAILAGELFF.